The sequence of this T cell receptor (beta chain) was determined in a study of T cell responses to AZD1222 COVID-19 vaccine. Study findings and constraints: Repertoire sampling occurred only after the peak T cell response. The study found Spike-specific TCR breadth and depth rose after two AZD1222 doses. Donors skewed white British and female; clonal diversity was possibly underestimated. Only five to seven individuals given AZD1222 were seropositive at baseline.

Data came from immunoSEQ multiplex PCR; TCRdb stores just in-frame clones and leaves some out. The table has approximately 120,000 clones, approximately 87% seen once. In regard to this clone: The antigen is not known.

Germline CDR1 is MNHEY and CDR2 is SVGEGT. The germline V and J ends were trimmed by 2 bases and 4 bases, with 11 bases remaining between them. The CDR3 length is 14 residues. The chain carries TRBV6-2 or TRBV6-3 and TRBJ1-1; D call uncertain. The source was peripheral blood, collected 28 days after the second AZD1222 dose. This sequence originates from an adult who received the AZD1222 COVID-19 vaccine. CDR3 nucleotides: TGTGCCAGCAGTTACGGAGTGGGGAGCACTGAAGCTTTCTTT. As protein: CASSYGVGSTEAFF.